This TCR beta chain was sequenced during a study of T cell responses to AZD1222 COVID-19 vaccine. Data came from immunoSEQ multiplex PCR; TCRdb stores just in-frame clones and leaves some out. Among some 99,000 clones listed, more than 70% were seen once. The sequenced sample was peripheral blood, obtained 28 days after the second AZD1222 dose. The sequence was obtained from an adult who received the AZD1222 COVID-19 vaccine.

The CDR3 DNA reads as TGTGCCAGCAGTGGGGGCGCGGGTGGCTACACCTTC. As protein: CASSGGAGGYTF. This chain connects TRBV12-3 or TRBV12-4 to TRBJ1-2; a weak D match, TRBD1 (6 bases). This CDR3 has 12 amino acids. The V and J ends lost 5 bases and 7 bases respectively, with 11 bases between them.